These T cell receptor beta chains were read from a single sample in a study of blood T cells in healthy people across ages. In TCRdb, the 5' RACE reads were re-called with MiXCR into one record per CDR3 protein. The data show roughly 1.9 million distinct CDR3 sequences, roughly two fifths seen once. Material: blood. The source is a human donor in good health. Each CDR3 is given with its conserved first and last residue. The D gene is left open where the match is weak. Expanded clones are given a class, and other clones once, few, many or no size at all.

V,D,size,J,DNA,CDR3
TRBV28,.,.,TRBJ1-5,TGTGCCAGCACCCACCAGGTGGGAGAGCCCCAGCATTTT,CASTHQVGEPQHF
TRBV6-2/TRBV6-3,TRBD1,.,TRBJ1-2,TGTGCCAGCAGGCCCGACAGGGTGTATGGCTACACCTTC,CASRPDRVYGYTF
TRBV27,TRBD2,few,TRBJ2-3,TGTGCCAGCAGTTCCGTGCGGGGGAGCACAGATACGCAGTATTTT,CASSSVRGSTDTQYF
TRBV4-1,.,.,TRBJ2-5,TGCGCCAGCAGCCAAGTTTGGTGGGGGGAGACCCAGTACTTC,CASSQVWWGETQYF
TRBV29-1,.,.,TRBJ2-3,TGCAGCGTTGAACCCGAGACAGATACGCAGTATTTT,CSVEPETDTQYF
TRBV6-1,TRBD1,.,TRBJ1-2,TGTGCCAGCAGGGGGGACAGGGAGACTTATGGCTACACCTTC,CASRGDRETYGYTF
TRBV20-1,.,.,TRBJ1-6,TGCAGTGCTACCCACATCCGGCGGAATTCACCCCTCCACTTT,CSATHIRRNSPLHF
TRBV4-2,.,.,TRBJ2-1,TGTGCCAGCAGCAGAGACGCCTTTTCCAATGAGCAGTTCTTC,CASSRDAFSNEQFF
TRBV12-3/TRBV12-4,TRBD1,few,TRBJ1-1,TGTGCCAGCAGTTTATCGACAGGGTATAAGGCTTTCTTT,CASSLSTGYKAFF
TRBV4-3,.,.,TRBJ2-7,TGCGCCAGCAGCCAAGACGCTGTGGGGGCCCTCTACGAGCAGTACTTC,CASSQDAVGALYEQYF
TRBV6-1,TRBD1,few,TRBJ2-7,TGTGCCAGCACCCGACAGGGTGAGACCTACGAGCAGTACTTC,CASTRQGETYEQYF
TRBV7-9,.,few,TRBJ2-7,TGTGCCAGCAGCTTAGGTCTGGAACAGGACGGGGGGCTGAATTACGAGCAGTACTTC,CASSLGLEQDGGLNYEQYF
TRBV4-3,.,few,TRBJ1-1,TGCGCCAGCAGCCAAAGGGTTGCGACTGAAGCTTTCTTT,CASSQRVATEAFF
TRBV4-1,.,.,TRBJ1-2,TGCGCCAGCAGCCAATCGTGGGGGGACCGGAACTATGGCTACACCTTC,CASSQSWGDRNYGYTF
TRBV3-1,TRBD2,.,TRBJ2-1,TGTGCCAGCAGCCAAGAAATTCTAGCGGGGGGCCAATCCCCCAATGAGCAGTTCTTC,CASSQEILAGGQSPNEQFF
TRBV9,TRBD1,once,TRBJ1-4,TGTGCCAGCAGCGTTCAAGGGGGCTTTGAAAAACTGTTTTTT,CASSVQGGFEKLFF
TRBV30,.,.,TRBJ2-1,TGTGCCTGGAGAACAAGGGGGAATGAGCAGTTCTTC,CAWRTRGNEQFF
TRBV5-5,TRBD2,.,TRBJ2-1,TGTGCCAGCAGCTTGGCCATTGGGACTAGCGGCCGTGAGCAGTTCTTC,CASSLAIGTSGREQFF
TRBV24-1,.,few,TRBJ2-1,TGTGCCACCAGTCAGAGGTGGGGTGAGCAGTTCTTC,CATSQRWGEQFF
TRBV2,TRBD1,.,TRBJ1-2,TGTGCCAGCGCGCGGCTTGCGGACAGGGGGGGCTACACCTTC,CASARLADRGGYTF
TRBV15,.,few,TRBJ2-4,TGTGCCACCAGCAGCCCCGAGGACATTCAGTACTTC,CATSSPEDIQYF
TRBV20-1,.,.,TRBJ1-2,TGCAGTGCCATCTTTAGCTTCTATGGCTACACCTTC,CSAIFSFYGYTF
TRBV12-3/TRBV12-4,.,.,TRBJ2-3,TGTGCCAGCAGCCTTTATAGCGGTGCCACAGATACGCAGTATTTT,CASSLYSGATDTQYF
TRBV15,.,few,TRBJ2-7,TGTGCCACCAGCAGAGGAACCTCCGGTGGGGAGTACTTC,CATSRGTSGGEYF
TRBV9,.,.,TRBJ1-6,TGTGCCAGCAGCGTGGGGTCCCTGATGCCCCTCCACTTT,CASSVGSLMPLHF
TRBV7-9,.,.,TRBJ2-5,TGTGCCAGCACCTTAGACAGTCAAGAGACCCAGTACTTC,CASTLDSQETQYF
TRBV27,.,few,TRBJ2-7,TGTGCCAGCAAGGGGACAAATTCCTACGAGCAGTACTTC,CASKGTNSYEQYF
TRBV29-1,.,.,TRBJ2-6,TGCAGCGTTAAAGACCAGGCCAGGGTTTCTGGGGCCAACGTCCTGACTTTC,CSVKDQARVSGANVLTF
TRBV6-1,.,few,TRBJ2-3,TGTGCCAGCAGCGAAGTAGGGAGCGTGTGGCTGTATTTT,CASSEVGSVWLYF
TRBV10-3,TRBD1,few,TRBJ2-1,TGTGCCATCAGTGAGGTGTGGCAGGGGGCGCGAAATGAGCAGTTCTTC,CAISEVWQGARNEQFF
TRBV11-2,TRBD2,.,TRBJ2-3,TGTGCCAGCAGCTCTATCAGGGGGACTAGCCCGAGCACAGATACGCAGTATTTT,CASSSIRGTSPSTDTQYF
TRBV28,.,few,TRBJ2-7,TGTGCCAGCAGTTTAGGGGACAAAAGCCTCTACGAGCAGTACTTC,CASSLGDKSLYEQYF
TRBV4-1,TRBD2,few,TRBJ2-3,TGCGCCAGCAGCCCACTAGCGGGATACACAGATACGCAGTATTTT,CASSPLAGYTDTQYF
TRBV7-8,.,.,TRBJ1-5,TGTGCCAGCAGCTTAGACAGGAACACCAATCAGCCCCAGCATTTT,CASSLDRNTNQPQHF
TRBV5-1,TRBD1,.,TRBJ1-2,TGCGCCAGCAGTTCCGGGACAGGGGGTTCTGGCTACACCTTC,CASSSGTGGSGYTF
TRBV7-2,TRBD1,.,TRBJ1-1,TGTGCCAGCAGCTTAGCCGGTAGAGGGGGCCAGGCTTTCTTT,CASSLAGRGGQAFF
TRBV2,TRBD2,few,TRBJ2-3,TGTGCCAGAGCCGGGACTAGCGGATCCAGCACAGATACGCAGTATTTT,CARAGTSGSSTDTQYF
TRBV28,.,.,TRBJ2-1,TGTGCCAGCAGTCCCTCTCGACAGAGGTACTCCTACAATGAGCAGTTCTTC,CASSPSRQRYSYNEQFF
TRBV5-1,.,.,TRBJ1-1,TGCGCCAGCAGCCCCACGGCGGTGGGCCGTGGGGCTGAAGCTTTCTTT,CASSPTAVGRGAEAFF
TRBV20-1,.,.,TRBJ2-7,TGCAGTTGCGCGGGACCGGGTTTCGAGCAGTACTTC,CSCAGPGFEQYF
TRBV20-1,.,.,TRBJ1-1,TGCAGTGCTAGTTGGCAGGGAAGAATGAACACTGAAGCTTTCTTT,CSASWQGRMNTEAFF
TRBV9,.,.,TRBJ1-5,TGTGCCAGCAGCTTCTCGGACAGTTATCAGCCCCAGCATTTT,CASSFSDSYQPQHF
TRBV6-2/TRBV6-3,.,few,TRBJ1-6,TGTGCCAGCAGTAACACAAGGCCGAATAATTCACCCCTCCACTTT,CASSNTRPNNSPLHF
TRBV20-1,.,.,TRBJ2-1,TGCAGTGCTCGGGGAATGGAGGCCTCCTACAATGAGCAGTTCTTC,CSARGMEASYNEQFF
TRBV29-1,TRBD2,.,TRBJ2-7,TGCAGCGCGGCCCCCGGGACTAGCGGATCCTACGAGCAGTACTTC,CSAAPGTSGSYEQYF
TRBV7-2,.,.,TRBJ1-5,TGTGCCAGCAGCTTATACAGATATCAGCCCCAGCATTTT,CASSLYRYQPQHF
TRBV6-2/TRBV6-3,.,few,TRBJ2-5,TGTGCCAGCAGTTACACGATGGTCGTATTGGGAGAGCAGTACTTC,CASSYTMVVLGEQYF
TRBV6-5,TRBD1,.,TRBJ2-5,TGTGCCAGCAGTTACACCCGACAGGGGGCCATCAGGGGCACCCAGTACTTC,CASSYTRQGAIRGTQYF
TRBV29-1,.,once,TRBJ1-1,TGCAGCGTTGATAGGGCAGGCAGGGAGCCTGAAGCTTTCTTT,CSVDRAGREPEAFF
TRBV7-8,.,few,TRBJ2-7,TGTGCCAGCAGCTTAGTAGGGAGTCGCCCCTACGAGCAGTACTTC,CASSLVGSRPYEQYF
TRBV6-1,.,.,TRBJ1-5,TGTGCCAGCATGGGATTAGTGCCTTATAGCAATCAGCCCCAGCATTTT,CASMGLVPYSNQPQHF
TRBV20-1,.,.,TRBJ1-6,TGCAGTGCTTCACTGGGCAGGGGTTCACCCCTCCACTTT,CSASLGRGSPLHF
TRBV28,.,.,TRBJ2-7,TGTGCCATCAAACGGGACGCGGGTTACGAGCAGTACTTC,CAIKRDAGYEQYF
TRBV20-1,.,few,TRBJ2-7,TGCAGTGCTAGAGATCGGAGGACAGTCGGCTCCTACGAGCAGTACTTC,CSARDRRTVGSYEQYF
TRBV2,TRBD1,few,TRBJ1-2,TGTGTCAGCAGCGGGGACAGCTGCTATGGCTACACCTTC,CVSSGDSCYGYTF
TRBV20-1,.,.,TRBJ1-2,TGCAGTGCTGGAGGTCCGAAAGAAAACTATGGCTACACCTTC,CSAGGPKENYGYTF
TRBV6-2/TRBV6-3,.,.,TRBJ2-1,TGTGCCAGCAGTCGGGGTCTCGAGGTACTGGAGCAGTTCTTC,CASSRGLEVLEQFF
TRBV4-1,TRBD1,.,TRBJ2-2,TGCGCCAGCAGCCAACAAACAGGGGGTCACGCCGGGGAGCTGTTTTTT,CASSQQTGGHAGELFF
TRBV7-3,.,.,TRBJ2-1,TGTGCCAGCAGCTCACTGGGGGGTCACAATGAGCAGTTCTTC,CASSSLGGHNEQFF